These 28 T cell receptor beta chains were all obtained from the same sample, sequenced in a study of T-cell memory formation after mild COVID-19. Using its own MiXCR run on the 5' RACE reads, TCRdb lists one record per CDR3 protein. The sample contains about 440,000 distinct CDR3 sequences, roughly 20% of which appear only once. Sequencing used PBMCs or a T cell subset sorted from them (not recorded which). These TCRs come from an adult woman who had mild COVID-19 (a few samples of this study predate the infection). Cell type and time point are not known.

Notes on this clonotype: This is likely a read error, given that the CDR3 carries no conserved phenylalanine or tryptophan at its end. The DNA for the CDR3 is TGCAGCGTTCCTGACAGGGCAGGCTATGGCTACACCTTA. This translates into CSVPDRAGYGYTL. The chain joins TRBV29-1 to TRBJ1-2, with 7 positions matching TRBD1. The trim removed 5 bases at V and 4 bases at J, leaving 7 bases unmatched. This CDR3 has 13 residues. Germline CDR1 SQVTM, CDR2 ANQGSEA.

There are a few counts of this clonotype. The chain has TRBV11-1 and TRBJ1-1; tentatively, D is TRBD1 (5 bases). Germline-derived CDR1 and CDR2 are SGHAT and FQDESV (reference sequence). This CDR3 contains 15 residues. Trimming took 5 bases from V and 1 from J, leaving 14 bases between them. The CDR3 bases are TGTGCCAGCAGCATCCCGGCGGGGGGGAACACTGAAGCTTTCTTT. Its translation is CASSIPAGGNTEAFF.

This clonotype was counted a few times. The rearrangement uses TRBV29-1 and TRBJ1-2, with 7 bases identical to TRBD1. The germline gives CDR1 SQVTM, CDR2 ANQGSEA. V was pared by 3 bases and J by 3 bases, with 10 bases of the junction left unmatched. The CDR3 sequence is 15 residues long. The CDR3 DNA follows: TGCAGCGTTGACCTAGGGGGCTACGGAGACTATGGCTACACCTTC. Its translation is CSVDLGGYGDYGYTF. Complete variable domain (other parts from reference TRBV29-1 and TRBJ1-2): SAVISQKPSRDICQRGTSLTIQCQVDSQVTMMFWYRQQPGQSLTLIATANQGSEATYESGFVIDKFPISRPNLTFSTLTVSNMSPEDSSIYLCSVDLGGYGDYGYTFGSGTRLTVV.

This clonotype has more than one count but fewer than ten. The J gene is TRBJ1-5, the V gene TRBV5-1, with D unresolved. The CDR3 runs to 15 residues. The germline V gene encodes CDR1 SGHRS and CDR2 YFSETQ. Trimming left V 4 bases short and J 1 base short, with 12 bases between. CDR3 sequence (DNA): TGCGCCAGCAGCCTATCGGCGGGAAGCAATCAGCCCCAGCATTTT. It codes for CASSLSAGSNQPQHF.

The rearrangement uses TRBV3-1 and TRBJ2-7; tentative D call: TRBD2 (6 bases). The V end lost 1 base, the J end lost 3 bases, and 10 bases lay between the germline ends. Germline CDR1 is LGHDT and CDR2 is YNNKEL (reference sequence). CDR3 length equals 14 residues. This CDR3 is CASSQVVSGYEQYF. The CDR3 DNA sequence: TGTGCCAGCAGCCAAGTGGTTAGCGGCTACGAGCAGTACTTC.

The chain employs TRBV5-1 and TRBJ1-1; weak D call: TRBD1 (6 bases). This CDR3 contains 13 residues. Germline V gives CDR1 SGHRS, CDR2 YFSETQ. With 3 bases removed from V and 3 bases from J, the gap between germline ends came to 9 bases. Here the CDR3 reads CASSWTVDTEAFF. The DNA for the CDR3 is TGCGCCAGCAGCTGGACAGTGGACACTGAAGCTTTCTTT.

V is TRBV7-8 and J is TRBJ1-5, with 10 nucleotides matching TRBD1. V shed 5 bases, J shed 6 bases, and the junction held 13 bases outside the gene matches. The CDR3 runs to 17 residues. Germline CDR1 is SGHVS and CDR2 is FQNEAQ. The CDR3 is CASSRNKGQGIGQPQHF. CDR3 bases: TGTGCCAGCAGCCGAAATAAGGGACAGGGGATAGGTCAGCCCCAGCATTTT. Full variable domain (missing parts from reference TRBV7-8 and TRBJ1-5): GAGVSQSPRYKVAKRGQDVALRCDPISGHVSLFWYQQALGQGPEFLTYFQNEAQLDKSGLPSDRFFAERPEGSVSTLKIQRTQQEDSAVYLCASSRNKGQGIGQPQHFGDGTRLSIL.

CDR3 amino acids: CATSRDRRRANEQFF. CDR3 nucleotides: TGTGCCACCAGCAGAGATAGGAGGAGGGCCAATGAGCAGTTCTTC. The J gene is TRBJ2-1, the V gene TRBV15; tentative D call: TRBD2 (6 bases). Trimming took off 0 bases at V and 6 bases at J, with 12 bases between the two ends. Looked up from germline, CDR1 is LNHNV and CDR2 is YYDKDF (reference sequence). The CDR3 is 15 residues long.

The rearrangement joins TRBV6-2 or TRBV6-3 to TRBJ1-5; D gene uncertain. CDR3 length equals 12 residues. Trimming stripped 7 bases from V and 4 bases from J, with 8 bases between. Germline CDR1 and CDR2: MNHEY and SVGEGT. CDR3 in DNA: TGTGCCAGCACCAGAAGGAATCAGCCCCAGCATTTT. The encoded protein is CASTRRNQPQHF.

This clonotype has more than one count but fewer than ten. The J gene is TRBJ1-3, the V gene TRBV4-3; TRBD1 aligns across 9 bases. J lost 2 bases, V lost 1 base, and 6 bases had no gene match. The CDR3 runs to 17 residues. CDR1 is LGHNA, CDR2 YSLEER, per germline. The CDR3 here is CASSQVITGGPGNTIYF. For the CDR3, the DNA is TGCGCCAGCAGCCAAGTAATCACAGGGGGCCCTGGAAACACCATATATTTT.

Concerning this clonotype itself: Just one base apart from a much larger clone, this may be a read error. The chain is built from TRBV7-8 and TRBJ2-5, with TRBD1 matching 7 bases. V was pared by 5 bases and J by 5 bases, with 5 bases of the junction left unmatched. The germline gives CDR1 SGHVS, CDR2 FQNEAQ. The CDR3 is made up of 13 amino acids. This chain's CDR3 is CASSGQVGETQYF. CDR3 nucleotides: TGTGCCAGCAGCGGACAGGTTGGGGAGACCCAGTACTTC.

This clonotype was seen only a few times. The J gene is TRBJ2-4, the V gene TRBV25-1; D gene unclear. In germline, CDR1 is MGHDK, CDR2 SYGVNS. This CDR3 is 18 amino acids long. Trimming stripped 1 base from V and 0 bases from J, with 16 bases between. CDR3: CASSESVASPLAKNIQYF. As DNA, the CDR3 is TGTGCCAGCAGTGAATCGGTGGCCAGTCCCTTAGCCAAAAACATTCAGTACTTC.

This clonotype was observed many times. The V call is TRBV20-1, the J call TRBJ2-5; a weak D match, TRBD1 (6 bases). The germline V gene has CDR1 DFQATT and CDR2 SNEGSKA (reference sequence). The ends were cut back, 1 base at V and 6 bases at J, with 9 bases in the middle. The CDR3 sequence is 12 residues long. The CDR3 spells CSARVGQKTQYF. Written as DNA, the CDR3 is TGCAGTGCTAGAGTAGGACAGAAGACCCAGTACTTC.

The chain carries TRBV12-3 or TRBV12-4 and TRBJ1-5; D is unclear. Between the trimmed V and J ends, which lost 4 bases and 4 bases, there was a span of 8 bases. This CDR3 spans 13 amino acids. The CDR3 is CASSSGKNQPQHF. CDR3 DNA sequence: TGTGCCAGCAGTTCAGGCAAGAATCAGCCCCAGCATTTT.

This clonotype was counted between two and nine times. The chain links TRBV6-2 or TRBV6-3 to TRBJ1-1; no reliable D call. Germline-derived CDR1 and CDR2 are MNHEY and SVGEGT. The CDR3 totals 14 residues. The V and J ends lost 1 base and 2 bases respectively, with 8 bases between them. The CDR3: CASSYLLVNTEAFF. The CDR3 DNA sequence: TGTGCCAGCAGTTACTTGCTAGTTAACACTGAAGCTTTCTTT.

The chain joins TRBV7-9 to TRBJ2-1; D remains ambiguous. Germline values: CDR1 SEHNR, CDR2 FQNEAQ (reference sequence). The CDR3 runs 17 residues. Trimming left V 0 bases short and J 6 bases short, with 18 bases between. CDR3 in amino acids: CASSLAGLSLQTNEQFF. The CDR3 DNA reads TGTGCCAGCAGCTTAGCGGGGTTGAGCCTCCAAACCAATGAGCAGTTCTTC.

This clonotype has more than one count but fewer than ten. The V gene is TRBV10-3, the J gene TRBJ2-7; D call uncertain. CDR3 length equals 12 residues. The ends were cut back, 0 bases at V and 6 bases at J, with 6 bases in the middle. Germline assignment: CDR1 ENHRY and CDR2 SYGVKD. The CDR3 DNA follows: TGTGCCATCAGTGAGTCGGCTAGCGAGCAGTACTTC. Protein product: CAISESASEQYF.

This sequence joins TRBV7-6 and TRBJ1-1; D uncertain. V gave up 0 bases and J gave up 5 bases, with 7 bases separating them. The germline CDR1 and CDR2 sequences are SGHVS and FNYEAQ. This CDR3 has 13 residues. The CDR3 here is CASSLAFRTEAFF. In nucleotides, the CDR3 is TGTGCCAGCAGCTTAGCATTCCGTACTGAAGCTTTCTTT.

The genes are TRBV7-9 and TRBJ1-1; the D is unclear. The CDR3 runs to 12 residues. CDR1 is SEHNR and CDR2 is FQNEAQ in the germline V gene (reference sequence). V was trimmed by 2 bases and J by 5 bases, leaving 6 bases between them. The CDR3 loop is CASSLMETEAFF. DNA of the CDR3: TGTGCCAGCAGCTTAATGGAGACTGAAGCTTTCTTT.

This clonotype was detected a few times. This chain joins TRBV5-1 and TRBJ2-1, with D possibly being TRBD2 (5 bases). The CDR3 has 15 amino acids. V was trimmed by 6 bases and J by 1 base, leaving 14 bases between them. CDR1 is SGHRS and CDR2 is YFSETQ in the germline V gene. In DNA form, the CDR3 reads TGCGCCAGCAATGAATTTCCGGGATCCTACAATGAGCAGTTCTTC. Its translation is CASNEFPGSYNEQFF.

This clonotype was observed a few times. J is TRBJ1-1 and V is TRBV27; D unclear. This CDR3 contains 13 residues. The V gene lost 0 bases and the J gene lost 5 bases, with 7 bases spanning the gap. The germline V gene encodes CDR1 MNHEY and CDR2 SMNVEV (reference sequence). The DNA for the CDR3 is TGTGCCAGCAGTTTATCGATCGGGACTGAAGCTTTCTTT. Protein sequence: CASSLSIGTEAFF.

This clonotype was counted many times. The CDR3 protein is CASSSLGGTRVYGYTF. The CDR3 bases are TGTGCCAGCAGCTCCCTGGGGGGAACGAGAGTCTATGGCTACACCTTC. This sequence joins TRBV7-3 and TRBJ1-2, with D tentatively TRBD1 (5 bases). CDR3 length equals 16 residues. Germline lookup yields CDR1 SGHTA and CDR2 FQGTGA. Deletions cut 4 bases from V and 4 bases from J, with 19 bases between.

This clonotype was found a few times. CDR3: CASSQGQGYTEAFF. DNA for the CDR3: TGTGCCAGCAGTCAAGGACAGGGCTACACTGAAGCTTTCTTT. This chain uses TRBV6-5 with TRBJ1-1; 8 nucleotides align to TRBD1. The germline V gene has CDR1 MNHEY and CDR2 SVGAGI. There are 14 residues in the CDR3. The V gene end was trimmed by 5 bases and the J gene end by 3 bases; junction bases not matched to a gene: 5.

This chain connects TRBV24-1 to TRBJ2-1; 14 bases match TRBD2. CDR1 KGHDR and CDR2 SFDVKD come from the germline V gene. Germline trimming cut 1 base from V and 7 bases from J; bases unmatched to any gene: 5. The CDR3 loop spans 17 amino acids. Here the CDR3 DNA reads TGTGCCACCAGTGATTTAGGGACTAGCGGGAGATTAAATGAGCAGTTCTTC. Its protein product is CATSDLGTSGRLNEQFF.

This clonotype was detected many times. The CDR3 sequence: CASSYLRETEAFF. The CDR3 nucleotides are TGTGCCAGCAGTTACCTCCGGGAGACTGAAGCTTTCTTT. V is TRBV6-6 and J is TRBJ1-1, with D unclear. V was shortened by 2 bases and J by 5 bases, with 9 bases between the two germline ends. CDR3 length: 13 residues. Germline values: CDR1 MNHNY, CDR2 SVGAGI (reference sequence).

This clonotype has more than one count but fewer than ten. The CDR3, as DNA: TGCGCCAGCAGCCAAGATCTGGGACAGGATTCATCGTATGGCTACACCTTC. It encodes CASSQDLGQDSSYGYTF. This chain joins TRBV4-1 and TRBJ1-2; 8 bases map to TRBD1. Per the germline V gene, CDR1 is MGHRA and CDR2 is YSYEKL. The CDR3 runs 17 residues. After removal of 0 bases from V and 5 bases from J, the junction contained 11 bases not matched to a gene.

The chain uses TRBV30 and TRBJ1-1, with no clear D. V lost 4 bases, J lost 0 bases, and 9 bases lay in between. The CDR3 is 13 residues long. The germline CDR1 and CDR2 sequences are GTSNPN and SVGIG (reference sequence). CDR3 protein: CAWNSRVNTEAFF. CDR3 DNA: TGTGCCTGGAATAGCCGGGTGAACACTGAAGCTTTCTTT.

This clonotype was detected a few times. The rearrangement links TRBV6-1 to TRBJ2-5; weak D call: TRBD1 (6 bases). Per the germline V gene, CDR1 is MNHNS and CDR2 is SASEGT. CDR3 size: 14 residues. V gave up 5 bases and J gave up 5 bases, with 15 bases separating them. DNA of the CDR3: TGTGCCAGCAGTCGACAGGTCCTAGTGGAGACCCAGTACTTC. Amino acid sequence: CASSRQVLVETQYF.